This is a list of T cell receptor beta chains from one sample in a study of immune evolution from preneoplasia to lung adenocarcinoma. Some clones are missing from TCRdb's copy, which holds only in-frame ones; the method was immunoSEQ multiplex PCR. Of tens of thousands of clones listed, more than 60% were seen once; the top ten hold approximately 4.8%. Sequencing input: FFPE invasive lung adenocarcinoma tissue. These receptors all stem from a person aged 55 to 75 with lung adenocarcinoma. CDR3s include the opening cysteine and the closing phenylalanine or tryptophan. Fields, in order: D gene, J gene, clone size, V gene, CDR3 protein, CDR3 DNA. D genes are given only for firm matches. Expanded clones get a size class; other rows say once, few or many, or leave the size out.

d_call: .; j_call: TRBJ1-2; clone_size: few; v_call: TRBV19; cdr3_aa: CASSRLGGGGGYTF; cdr3_nt: TGTGCCAGTAGTAGATTGGGTGGAGGCGGCGGCTACACCTTC
d_call: .; j_call: TRBJ2-3; clone_size: .; v_call: TRBV6-5; cdr3_aa: CASSYSGHRGTDTQYF; cdr3_nt: TGTGCCAGCAGTTACTCGGGACACCGGGGCACAGATACGCAGTATTTT
d_call: TRBD1; j_call: TRBJ2-4; clone_size: few; v_call: TRBV5-1; cdr3_aa: CASSSDRSKNIQYF; cdr3_nt: TGCGCCAGCAGCTCGGACAGGTCCAAAAACATTCAGTACTTC
d_call: TRBD2; j_call: TRBJ2-1; clone_size: .; v_call: TRBV10-3; cdr3_aa: CAISGGTSGMSNEQFF; cdr3_nt: TGTGCCATCAGTGGAGGGACTAGCGGGATGTCGAATGAGCAGTTCTTC
d_call: .; j_call: TRBJ1-1; clone_size: .; v_call: TRBV27; cdr3_aa: CASSLSMDTEAFF; cdr3_nt: TGTGCCAGCAGTTTATCGATGGACACTGAAGCTTTCTTT
d_call: .; j_call: TRBJ2-5; clone_size: .; v_call: TRBV9; cdr3_aa: CASSVAQQETQYF; cdr3_nt: TGTGCCAGCAGCGTAGCACAGCAAGAGACCCAGTACTTC
d_call: .; j_call: TRBJ2-1; clone_size: .; v_call: TRBV28; cdr3_aa: CASSLRREQFF; cdr3_nt: TGTGCCAGCAGTCTCAGGCGTGAGCAGTTCTTC
d_call: .; j_call: TRBJ2-5; clone_size: .; v_call: TRBV5-1; cdr3_aa: CASSFMDRRGTQYF; cdr3_nt: TGCGCCAGCAGCTTCATGGACCGCCGGGGGACCCAGTACTTC
d_call: .; j_call: TRBJ1-4; clone_size: few; v_call: TRBV4-1; cdr3_aa: CASSQPNGEKLFF; cdr3_nt: TGCGCCAGCAGCCAACCTAACGGTGAAAAACTGTTTTTT
d_call: .; j_call: TRBJ1-1; clone_size: .; v_call: TRBV2; cdr3_aa: CASSERNTEAFF; cdr3_nt: TGTGCCAGCAGTGAACGTAACACTGAAGCTTTCTTT
d_call: .; j_call: TRBJ1-5; clone_size: .; v_call: TRBV27; cdr3_aa: CASGPRGLNQPQHF; cdr3_nt: TGTGCCAGCGGACCCCGGGGGTTGAATCAGCCCCAGCATTTT
d_call: .; j_call: TRBJ2-1; clone_size: .; v_call: TRBV5-8; cdr3_aa: CASSQFRASEQFF; cdr3_nt: TGTGCCAGCAGTCAATTCAGGGCCTCTGAGCAGTTCTTC
d_call: .; j_call: TRBJ1-5; clone_size: .; v_call: TRBV28; cdr3_aa: CASSLSENQPQHF; cdr3_nt: TGTGCCAGCAGTTTATCAGAGAATCAGCCCCAGCATTTT
d_call: .; j_call: TRBJ1-1; clone_size: .; v_call: TRBV20-1; cdr3_aa: CSANVNTEAFF; cdr3_nt: TGCAGTGCTAACGTAAACACTGAAGCTTTCTTT
d_call: .; j_call: TRBJ2-1; clone_size: once; v_call: TRBV18; cdr3_aa: CASSPTRGGGGEQFF; cdr3_nt: TGTGCCAGCTCACCGACAAGGGGGGGTGGCGGTGAGCAGTTCTTC
d_call: .; j_call: TRBJ2-5; clone_size: .; v_call: TRBV30; cdr3_aa: CAWTLGQRRGETQYF; cdr3_nt: TGTGCCTGGACTCTCGGGCAGCGGAGGGGGGAGACCCAGTACTTC
d_call: .; j_call: TRBJ2-7; clone_size: .; v_call: TRBV7-2; cdr3_aa: CASSVDTGSEQYF; cdr3_nt: TGTGCCAGCAGCGTAGACACGGGGAGTGAGCAGTACTTC
d_call: TRBD2; j_call: TRBJ2-7; clone_size: .; v_call: TRBV6-5; cdr3_aa: CASSLAGGREQYF; cdr3_nt: TGTGCCAGCAGCCTAGCGGGAGGGCGCGAGCAGTACTTC
d_call: .; j_call: TRBJ2-7; clone_size: .; v_call: TRBV6-1; cdr3_aa: CASTRRGSYEQYF; cdr3_nt: TGTGCCAGCACCCGCAGGGGAAGCTACGAGCAGTACTTC
d_call: .; j_call: TRBJ1-4; clone_size: medium-sized; v_call: TRBV11-2; cdr3_aa: CASSLNLAGPRFF; cdr3_nt: TGTGCCAGCAGCTTAAATCTGGCAGGGCCTCGGTTTTTT
d_call: .; j_call: TRBJ2-1; clone_size: .; v_call: TRBV7-2; cdr3_aa: CASSRDAASYNEQFF; cdr3_nt: TGTGCCAGCAGCCGCGACGCTGCTTCCTACAATGAGCAGTTCTTC
d_call: TRBD2; j_call: TRBJ2-7; clone_size: .; v_call: TRBV6-1; cdr3_aa: CASSALGAGDEQYF; cdr3_nt: TGTGCCAGCAGTGCCCTCGGAGCGGGAGACGAGCAGTACTTC
d_call: .; j_call: TRBJ1-4; clone_size: few; v_call: TRBV6-5; cdr3_aa: CASSLTASTNEKLFF; cdr3_nt: TGTGCCAGCAGTTTGACAGCCTCAACTAATGAAAAACTGTTTTTT
d_call: .; j_call: TRBJ2-2; clone_size: .; v_call: TRBV7-9; cdr3_aa: CASSRSQAHNTGELFF; cdr3_nt: TGTGCCAGCAGCCGCTCGCAGGCCCACAACACCGGGGAGCTGTTTTTT
d_call: TRBD2; j_call: TRBJ2-1; clone_size: .; v_call: TRBV11-2; cdr3_aa: CASSTHIAGMGEQFF; cdr3_nt: TGTGCCAGCAGCACCCATATAGCGGGAATGGGTGAGCAGTTCTTC
d_call: .; j_call: TRBJ1-2; clone_size: once; v_call: TRBV15; cdr3_aa: CATSRDVYGYTF; cdr3_nt: TGTGCCACCAGCAGAGATGTCTATGGCTACACCTTC
d_call: .; j_call: TRBJ2-6; clone_size: once; v_call: TRBV4-2; cdr3_aa: CASSQEERGPGANVLTF; cdr3_nt: TGTGCCAGCAGCCAAGAAGAGAGGGGACCCGGGGCCAACGTCCTGACTTTC
d_call: .; j_call: TRBJ2-3; clone_size: .; v_call: TRBV14; cdr3_aa: CASSQDIQGYARTDTQYF; cdr3_nt: TGTGCCAGCAGCCAAGACATTCAGGGTTACGCACGCACAGATACGCAGTATTTT
d_call: .; j_call: TRBJ1-3; clone_size: .; v_call: TRBV4-1; cdr3_aa: CASSRGKGRDSGNTIYF; cdr3_nt: TGCGCCAGCAGCCGGGGGAAAGGAAGGGACTCTGGAAACACCATATATTTT
d_call: .; j_call: TRBJ2-3; clone_size: .; v_call: TRBV4-1; cdr3_aa: CASSQAGDTQYF; cdr3_nt: TGCGCCAGCAGCCAAGCAGGAGATACGCAGTATTTT